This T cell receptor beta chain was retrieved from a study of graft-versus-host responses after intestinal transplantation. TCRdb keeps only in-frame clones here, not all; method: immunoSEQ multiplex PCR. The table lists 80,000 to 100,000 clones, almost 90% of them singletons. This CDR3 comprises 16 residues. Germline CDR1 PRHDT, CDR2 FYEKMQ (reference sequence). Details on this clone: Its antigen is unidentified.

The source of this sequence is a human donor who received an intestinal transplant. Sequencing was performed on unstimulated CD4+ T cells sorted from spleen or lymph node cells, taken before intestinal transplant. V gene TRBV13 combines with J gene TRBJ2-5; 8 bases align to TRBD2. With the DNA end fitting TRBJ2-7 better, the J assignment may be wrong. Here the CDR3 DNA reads TGTGCCAGCAGCCCCGCGGGCGGGGGGTATTCCTACGAGCAGTACTTC. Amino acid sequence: CASSPAGGGYSYEQYF.